Included here is one TCR beta chain sequence, with context. Some clones are missing from TCRdb's copy, which holds only in-frame ones; the method was immunoSEQ multiplex PCR. Found here are 87,000 or so clones, roughly 86% of them singletons; the top ten hold 7% to 9%. This record comes from a study of blood T cell repertoires in COVID-19. The V gene's germline CDR1 is ENHRY and CDR2 SYGVKD. V was cut by 2 bases and J by 6 bases, with 7 bases left in between. The CDR3 contains 12 residues. Sequencing used peripheral blood. This clonotype originated in a human donor with acute or convalescent COVID-19. The donor label of this sample is uncertain. The chain employs TRBV10-3 and TRBJ1-2, with D maybe TRBD1 (5 bases). This CDR3 is CAISEQGNGYTF. Written as DNA, the CDR3 is TGTGCCATCAGTGAGCAGGGTAATGGCTACACCTTC.